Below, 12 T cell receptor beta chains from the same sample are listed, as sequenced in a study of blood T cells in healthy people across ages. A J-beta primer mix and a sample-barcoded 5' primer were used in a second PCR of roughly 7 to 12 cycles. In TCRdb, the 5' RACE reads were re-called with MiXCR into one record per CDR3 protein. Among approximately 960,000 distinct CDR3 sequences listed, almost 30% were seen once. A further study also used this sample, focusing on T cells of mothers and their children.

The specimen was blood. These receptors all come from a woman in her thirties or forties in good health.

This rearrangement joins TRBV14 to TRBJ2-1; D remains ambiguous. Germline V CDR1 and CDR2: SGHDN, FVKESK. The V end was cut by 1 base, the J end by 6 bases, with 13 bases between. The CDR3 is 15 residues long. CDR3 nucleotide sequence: TGTGCCAGCAGCCAAGTTTGGGTCGATATCAATGAGCAGTTCTTC. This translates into CASSQVWVDINEQFF. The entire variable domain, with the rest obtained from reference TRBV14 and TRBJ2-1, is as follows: EAGVTQFPSHSVIEKGQTVTLRCDPISGHDNLYWYRRVMGKEIKFLLHFVKESKQDESGMPNNRFLAERTGGTYSTLKVQPAELEDSGVYFCASSQVWVDINEQFFGPGTRLTVL.

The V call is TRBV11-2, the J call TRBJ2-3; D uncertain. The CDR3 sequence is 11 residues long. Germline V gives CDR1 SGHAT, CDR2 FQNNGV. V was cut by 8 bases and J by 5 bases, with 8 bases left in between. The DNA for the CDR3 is TGTGCCAGCGACCCGGGAGATACGCAGTATTTT. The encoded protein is CASDPGDTQYF.

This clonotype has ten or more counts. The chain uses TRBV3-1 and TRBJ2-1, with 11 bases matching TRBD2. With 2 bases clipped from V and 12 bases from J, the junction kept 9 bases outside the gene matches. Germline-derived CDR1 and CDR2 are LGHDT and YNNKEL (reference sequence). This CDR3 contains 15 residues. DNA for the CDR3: TGTGCCAGCAGCCAACTAGCGGGGGGACTCCATGGGCAGTTCTTC. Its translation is CASSQLAGGLHGQFF.

CDR3 bases: TGTGCCAGCAGCTTCGGGGGGGGAGGGTTTGGCTACACCTTC. Amino acids: CASSFGGGGFGYTF. This chain joins TRBV7-2 and TRBJ1-2; a weak D match, TRBD1 (5 bases). CDR3 length: 14 residues. Trimming removed 3 bases from V and 7 bases from J, with 15 bases in between. CDR1 is SGHTA, CDR2 FQGNSA, per germline.

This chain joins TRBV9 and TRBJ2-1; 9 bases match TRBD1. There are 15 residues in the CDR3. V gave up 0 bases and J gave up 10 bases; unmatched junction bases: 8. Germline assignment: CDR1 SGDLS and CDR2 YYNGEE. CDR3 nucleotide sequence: TGTGCCAGCAGCGTAGAGGGACAGGGAAATTGGGAGCAGTTCTTC. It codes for CASSVEGQGNWEQFF.

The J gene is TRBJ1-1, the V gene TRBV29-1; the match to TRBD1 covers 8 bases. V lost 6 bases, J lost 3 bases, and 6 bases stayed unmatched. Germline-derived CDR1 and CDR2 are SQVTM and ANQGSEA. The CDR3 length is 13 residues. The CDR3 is CSVTHRGDTEAFF. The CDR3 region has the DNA TGCAGCGTAACCCACAGGGGGGACACTGAAGCTTTCTTT.

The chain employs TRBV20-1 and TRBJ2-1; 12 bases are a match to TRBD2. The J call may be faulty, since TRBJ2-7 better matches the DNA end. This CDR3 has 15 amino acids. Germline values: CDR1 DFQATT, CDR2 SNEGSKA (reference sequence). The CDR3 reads CSAALLAGGLSEQYF. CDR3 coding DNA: TGCAGTGCTGCCTTACTAGCGGGGGGCCTTAGTGAGCAGTACTTC.

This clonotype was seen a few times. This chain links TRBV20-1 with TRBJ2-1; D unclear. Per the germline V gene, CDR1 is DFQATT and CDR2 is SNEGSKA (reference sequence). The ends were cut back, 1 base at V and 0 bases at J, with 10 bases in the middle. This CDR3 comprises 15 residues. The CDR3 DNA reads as TGCAGTGCTAGAGCGTACTTGAGCTCCTACAATGAGCAGTTCTTC. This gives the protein CSARAYLSSYNEQFF.

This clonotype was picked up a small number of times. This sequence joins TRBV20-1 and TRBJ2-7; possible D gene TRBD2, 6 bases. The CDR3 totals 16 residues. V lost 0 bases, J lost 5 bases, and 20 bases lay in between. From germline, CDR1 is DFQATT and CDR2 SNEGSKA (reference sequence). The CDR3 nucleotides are TGCAGTGCTAGAGATTCCTTAGGCCTAGCGATCAACGAGCAGTACTTC. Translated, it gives CSARDSLGLAINEQYF.

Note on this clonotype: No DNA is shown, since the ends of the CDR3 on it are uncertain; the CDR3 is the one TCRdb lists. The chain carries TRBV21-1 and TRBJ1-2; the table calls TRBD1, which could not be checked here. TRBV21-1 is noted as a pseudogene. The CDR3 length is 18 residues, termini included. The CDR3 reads CASSKALWAGGAIDGYTF.

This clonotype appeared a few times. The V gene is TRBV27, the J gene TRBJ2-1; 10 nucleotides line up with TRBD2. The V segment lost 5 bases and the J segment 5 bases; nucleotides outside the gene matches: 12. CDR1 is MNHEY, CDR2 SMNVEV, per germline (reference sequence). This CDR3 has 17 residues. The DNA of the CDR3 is TGTGCCAGCAGTACCTACCCCGGGACTAGCGTCCACAATGAGCAGTTCTTC. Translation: CASSTYPGTSVHNEQFF.

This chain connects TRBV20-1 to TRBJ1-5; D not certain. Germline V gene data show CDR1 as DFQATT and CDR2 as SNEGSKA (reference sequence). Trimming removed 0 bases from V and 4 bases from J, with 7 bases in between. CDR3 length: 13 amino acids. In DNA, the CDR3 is TGCAGTGCTAGAGAAGATCCGAATCAGCCCCAGCATTTT. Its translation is CSAREDPNQPQHF.